The 14 T cell receptor beta chains below come from one sample, sequenced in a study of OX40 agonist ivuxolimab in advanced cancers. Data came from immunoSEQ multiplex PCR; TCRdb stores just in-frame clones and leaves some out. The sample yields some 70,000 clones, roughly 80% seen once. The sample in question was CD4+ or CD8+ T cells sorted from blood, obtained in a trial of the OX40 agonist ivuxolimab. The receptors stem from an adult with an advanced solid tumor such as melanoma, head and neck, liver or kidney cancer.

This clone was picked up a small number of times. This rearrangement joins TRBV27 to TRBJ2-5, with TRBD2 as a possible D gene (5 bases). This CDR3 spans 16 amino acids. Germline CDR1 and CDR2: MNHEY and SMNVEV (reference sequence). Trimming cost V 5 bases and J 5 bases, with 21 bases left between them. CDR3 residues: CASSPVFTTPGETQYF. CDR3 DNA: TGTGCCAGCAGTCCCGTCTTCACAACGCCGGGGGAGACCCAGTACTTC.

This chain uses TRBV6-1 with TRBJ2-2, with TRBD2 as a possible D gene (6 bases). Trimming removed 2 bases from V and 5 bases from J, with 15 bases in between. Germline CDR1 MNHNS, CDR2 SASEGT. This CDR3 comprises 16 residues. The chain's CDR3 is CASSERGSGGTGELFF. For the CDR3, the DNA is TGTGCCAGCAGTGAAAGGGGATCTGGGGGGACCGGGGAGCTGTTTTTT.

CDR3 sequence (DNA): TGTGCCAGCACTCTACAGGGAGGCGGGGAGCTGTTTTTT. Its protein is CASTLQGGGELFF. This chain joins TRBV2 and TRBJ2-2, with D perhaps TRBD1 or TRBD2 (6 bases each). CDR3 length: 13 residues. V was pared by 7 bases and J by 7 bases, with 13 bases between. Germline V gives CDR1 SNHLY, CDR2 FYNNEI.

The CDR3: CASTGPGHRLPQVYEQYF. CDR3 DNA: TGTGCCAGCACCGGGCCGGGACACCGGCTCCCTCAAGTCTACGAGCAGTACTTC. This sequence joins TRBV5-6 and TRBJ2-7, with TRBD1 as a possible D gene (6 bases). CDR3 size: 18 residues. Trimming stripped 6 bases from V and 3 bases from J, with 28 bases between. Germline CDR1 and CDR2: SGHDT and YYEEEE.

The gene calls are TRBV7-8 and TRBJ2-1, with 9 bases matching TRBD2. The CDR3 has 20 residues. V dropped 1 base and J dropped 5; count of bases not matched to a gene: 18. CDR1 and CDR2 (germline): SGHVS, FQNEAQ. CDR3 bases: TGTGCCAGCAGCTTAGTTTTGGCAGGGGCGGGCACTAGCGGGCACAATGAGCAGTTCTTC. Encoded protein: CASSLVLAGAGTSGHNEQFF.

This rearrangement joins TRBV30 to TRBJ2-1, with a possible D match to TRBD1 (5 bases). Deletions cut 2 bases from V and 8 bases from J, with 10 bases between. This CDR3 is built from 12 residues. Germline CDR1 is GTSNPN and CDR2 is SVGIG (reference sequence). This chain's CDR3 is CAWSQGGDEQFF. CDR3 nucleotides: TGTGCCTGGAGTCAGGGCGGAGATGAGCAGTTCTTC.

The chain joins TRBV6-6 to TRBJ1-6; D uncertain. V shed 8 bases and J shed 8 bases, with 16 bases lying between them. The germline V gene encodes CDR1 MNHNY and CDR2 SVGAGI (reference sequence). This CDR3 spans 14 amino acids. This CDR3 reads CASASEGRDSPLHF. The CDR3 DNA reads as TGTGCCAGCGCCTCGGAGGGTAGGGATTCACCCCTCCACTTT.

The chain employs TRBV19 and TRBJ1-2; D remains ambiguous. Trimming took 7 bases from V and 8 from J, leaving 26 bases between them. Per germline, CDR1 LNHDA and CDR2 SQIVND (reference sequence). This CDR3 comprises 16 residues. CDR3 region: CASKPPNRGSFTGYTF. CDR3 DNA: TGTGCCAGTAAGCCACCCAACAGAGGAAGTTTTACAGGCTACACCTTC. Looking up the rest from reference TRBV19 and TRBJ1-2 gives the full variable domain: DGGITQSPKYLFRKEGQNVTLSCEQNLNHDAMYWYRQDPGQGLRLIYYSQIVNDFQKGDIAEGYSVSREKKESFPLTVTSAQKNPTAFYLCASKPPNRGSFTGYTFGSGTRLTVV.

CDR3 DNA: TGTGCCAGCAGCTTCCAGGGGGCCTACGAGCAGTACTTC. It encodes CASSFQGAYEQYF. This chain connects TRBV5-5 to TRBJ2-7, with 7 nucleotides matching TRBD1. This CDR3 is 13 amino acids long. From germline, CDR1 is SGHKS and CDR2 YYEKEE (reference sequence). Trimming cost V 2 bases and J 2 bases; bases outside gene matches: 1.

The V call is TRBV27, the J call TRBJ2-3, with unresolved D. Trimming left V 6 bases short and J 0 bases short, with 10 bases between. The germline gives CDR1 MNHEY, CDR2 SMNVEV (reference sequence). This CDR3 spans 14 amino acids. The CDR3 DNA reads as TGTGCCAGCAGCCTACAGCCTAGCACAGATACGCAGTATTTT. Protein sequence: CASSLQPSTDTQYF.

At least ten counts were recorded for this clone. The gene calls are TRBV4-2 and TRBJ2-1; 13 bases line up with TRBD2. In germline, CDR1 is LGHNA, CDR2 YNFKEQ. This CDR3 has 15 residues. After removal of 4 bases from V and 10 bases from J, the junction contained 7 bases not matched to a gene. CDR3 sequence reads: CASSPGTSGVQEQFF. CDR3 in DNA: TGTGCCAGCAGCCCAGGGACTAGCGGGGTCCAGGAGCAGTTCTTC.

The V and J genes are TRBV6-1 and TRBJ1-1; D call uncertain. V gave up 7 bases and J gave up 11 bases, with 14 bases separating them. CDR3 size: 11 residues. Germline-derived CDR1 and CDR2 are MNHNS and SASEGT. CDR3 amino acids: CASKGPTEAFF. DNA of the CDR3: TGTGCCAGCAAAGGACCTACGGAGGCTTTCTTT.

V usage is TRBV28 and J usage is TRBJ2-3; 7 bases align to TRBD1. The CDR3 loop spans 14 amino acids. Germline V gives CDR1 MDHEN, CDR2 SYDVKM. V trimming: 2 bases; J trimming: 4 bases; junction bases outside the gene matches: 3. The CDR3 region has the DNA TGTGCCAGCAGTTTAGACAGGGCAGCAGATACGCAGTATTTT. Residues: CASSLDRAADTQYF.

The chain recombines TRBV5-4 with TRBJ2-3; D is unresolved. The CDR3 extends over 13 amino acids. Per the germline V gene, CDR1 is SGHNT and CDR2 is YYREEE (reference sequence). V gave up 4 bases and J gave up 2 bases, with 8 bases separating them. CDR3 DNA sequence: TGTGCCAGCAGCCTCCGCGACACAGATACGCAGTATTTT. Its protein product is CASSLRDTDTQYF.